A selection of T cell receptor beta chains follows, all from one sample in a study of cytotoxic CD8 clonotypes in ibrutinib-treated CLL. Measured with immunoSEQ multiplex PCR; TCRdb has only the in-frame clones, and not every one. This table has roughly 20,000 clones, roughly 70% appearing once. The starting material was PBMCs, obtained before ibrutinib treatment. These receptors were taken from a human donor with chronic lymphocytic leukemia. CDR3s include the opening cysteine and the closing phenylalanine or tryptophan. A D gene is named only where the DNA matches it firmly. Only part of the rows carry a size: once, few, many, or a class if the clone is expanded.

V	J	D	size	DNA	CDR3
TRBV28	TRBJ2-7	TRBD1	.	TGTGCCAGCAGTCAAAGGGACAGGAGCAACGAGCAGTACTTC	CASSQRDRSNEQYF
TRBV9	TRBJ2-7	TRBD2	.	TGTGCCAGCAGCGGAGGACTAGCGGGAACCTACGAGCAGTACTTC	CASSGGLAGTYEQYF
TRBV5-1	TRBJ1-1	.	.	TGCGCCAGCAGCTCGGGACCCTCGAACACTGAAGCTTTCTTT	CASSSGPSNTEAFF
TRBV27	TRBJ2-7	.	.	TGTGCCAGCAGGCGCCAGGGGGGAAACTACGAGCAGTACTTC	CASRRQGGNYEQYF
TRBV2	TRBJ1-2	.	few	TGTGCCAGCAGTGGCGACGGTGTTGGCTACACCTTC	CASSGDGVGYTF
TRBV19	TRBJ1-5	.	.	TGTGCCAGTAGTCGGGTGCGAACTGGGGGGATCAGCTTGCCCCAGCATTTT	CASSRVRTGGISLPQHF
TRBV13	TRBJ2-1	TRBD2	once	TGTGCCAGCAGCTTAGTTGGACTAGCGGGGGCCTACAATGAGCAGTTCTTC	CASSLVGLAGAYNEQFF
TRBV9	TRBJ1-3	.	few	TGTGCCAGCACCACCCCAGGGATTGGAAACACCATATATTTT	CASTTPGIGNTIYF
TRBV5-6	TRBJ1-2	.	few	TGTGCCAGCAGCTTAGGGAAGGGTGGCTACACCTTC	CASSLGKGGYTF
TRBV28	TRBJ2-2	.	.	TGTGCCAGCAGTTCCCCTAGGAGGGAGGCTAACGGGGAGCTGTTTTTT	CASSSPRREANGELFF
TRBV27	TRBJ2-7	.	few	TGTGCCAGCAGTCTACAGGGAGGAAACTACGAGCAGTACTTC	CASSLQGGNYEQYF
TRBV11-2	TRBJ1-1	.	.	TGTGCCAGCAGCTTTCGCAGGTTCGACACTGAAGCTTTCTTT	CASSFRRFDTEAFF
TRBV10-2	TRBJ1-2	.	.	TGCGCCAGCAGCCCAAAAGTAAACTATGGCTACACCTTC	CASSPKVNYGYTF
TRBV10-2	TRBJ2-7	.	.	TGCGCCAGCAGTGAGTTTCTGGGGCATTTGGTCGAGCAGTACTTC	CASSEFLGHLVEQYF
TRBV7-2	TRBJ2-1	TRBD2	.	TGTGCCAGCAGCTTTGGGGGACTAGTCTTCAATGAGCAGTTCTTC	CASSFGGLVFNEQFF
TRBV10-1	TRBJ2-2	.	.	TGCGCCAGCAGTGAGTCATGGCTTGGCGGGGAGCTGTTTTTT	CASSESWLGGELFF
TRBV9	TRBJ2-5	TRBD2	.	TGTGCCAGCAGCGTAGATCCAGCGGGACTGGAGACCCAGTACTTC	CASSVDPAGLETQYF
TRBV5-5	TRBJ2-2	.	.	TGTGCCAGCAGCAAACAGGGAGCGCGGACCGGGGAGCTGTTTTTT	CASSKQGARTGELFF
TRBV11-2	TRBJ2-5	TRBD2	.	TGTGCCAGCAGCCAAGCGGGATCAGGCCCATCGCAGACCCAGTACTTC	CASSQAGSGPSQTQYF
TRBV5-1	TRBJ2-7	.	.	TGCGCCAGCAGCTTGTTCGGTAACAACTACGAGCAGTACTTC	CASSLFGNNYEQYF
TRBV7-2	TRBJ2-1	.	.	TGTGCCAGCAGCTTAATCGCAGCCTACAATGAGCAGTTCTTC	CASSLIAAYNEQFF
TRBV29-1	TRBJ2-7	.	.	TGCAGCGTTTACTTGGACAAATCCTACGAGCAGTACTTC	CSVYLDKSYEQYF
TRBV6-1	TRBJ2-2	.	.	TGTGCCAGCAGTGAACAGGGGGGCGCCGGGGAGCTGTTTTTT	CASSEQGGAGELFF
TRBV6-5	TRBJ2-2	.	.	TGTGCCAGCGGAACACAGGGGAACACCGGGGAGCTGTTTTTT	CASGTQGNTGELFF
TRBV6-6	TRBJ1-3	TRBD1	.	TGTGCCAGCAACAGGGGGGGAAACACCATATATTTT	CASNRGGNTIYF
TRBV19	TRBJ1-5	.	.	TGTGCCAGTAGTGCGATTACAGGGCCCAATCAGCCCCAGCATTTT	CASSAITGPNQPQHF
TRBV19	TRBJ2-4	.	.	TGTGCCAGTAGTATGGACCAACAGGGTTGGGACATTCAGTACTTC	CASSMDQQGWDIQYF
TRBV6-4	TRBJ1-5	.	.	TGTGCCAGCAGTCACAGCCAGCCCCAGCATTTT	CASSHSQPQHF
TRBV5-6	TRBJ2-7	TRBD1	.	TGTGCCAGCAGCCCCGGGACAGGGAGTTTCGGGATTCCCTACGAGCAGTACTTC	CASSPGTGSFGIPYEQYF
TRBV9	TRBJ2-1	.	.	TGTGCCAGCAGCCGTAGCGTTTTTGAACAGTTCTTC	CASSRSVFEQFF
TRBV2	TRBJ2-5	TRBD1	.	TGTGCCAGCAGTGAAGGACAGGGTCCCGAGACCCAGTACTTC	CASSEGQGPETQYF
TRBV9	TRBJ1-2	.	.	TGTGCCAGCAGCGACAGGTTCTCCTATGGCTACACCTTC	CASSDRFSYGYTF
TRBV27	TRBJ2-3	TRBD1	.	TGTGCCAGCAGAGAACCTCTAGGACAGGGCACAGATACGCAGTATTTT	CASREPLGQGTDTQYF
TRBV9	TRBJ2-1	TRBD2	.	TGTGCCAGCAGCGCGGCAGTAAATTATGAGGGCTCCGGGACTAGCGGAGACGAATACAATGAGCAGTTCTTC	CASSAAVNYEGSGTSGDEYNEQFF
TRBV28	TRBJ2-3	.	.	TGTGCCAGCAGTTTAGGCCAGGGCAGCACAGATACGCAGTATTTT	CASSLGQGSTDTQYF
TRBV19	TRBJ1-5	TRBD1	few	TGTGCCAGTAACCGCCGGAGGACAGGGGGGCAGCCCCAGCATTTT	CASNRRRTGGQPQHF
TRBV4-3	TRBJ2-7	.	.	TGCGCCAGCAGCCCCGGACAGTCCTACGAGCAGTACTTC	CASSPGQSYEQYF
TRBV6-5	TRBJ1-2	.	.	TGTGCCAGCAGCCGAGGGGCCAGTGGCTACACCTTC	CASSRGASGYTF
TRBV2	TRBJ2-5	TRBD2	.	TGTGCCAGCAGATGGGAGGGGCCACTAGCGGGAGGTTACGGGGAGACCCAGTACTTC	CASRWEGPLAGGYGETQYF
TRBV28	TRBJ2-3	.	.	TGTGCCACCCATTGGCGAGCCATGAGTTCCGCCACAGATACGCAGTATTTT	CATHWRAMSSATDTQYF
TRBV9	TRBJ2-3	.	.	TGTGCCAGCAGCCCGCTAAGCACAGATACGCAGTATTTT	CASSPLSTDTQYF
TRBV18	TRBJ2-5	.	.	TGTGCCAGCTCATCAGAAGAGACCCAGTACTTC	CASSSEETQYF
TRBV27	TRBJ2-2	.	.	TGTGCCAGCAGAAGGGGACAAGAAAACACCGGGGAGCTGTTTTTT	CASRRGQENTGELFF
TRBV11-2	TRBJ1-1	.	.	TGTGCCAGCAGCGGAGAAACACGGCGGGCTGAAGCTTTCTTT	CASSGETRRAEAFF
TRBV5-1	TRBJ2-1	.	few	TGCGCCAGCAGCTCATCGGGTACACAGTTTAATGAGCAGTTCTTC	CASSSSGTQFNEQFF
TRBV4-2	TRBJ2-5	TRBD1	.	TGTGCCAGCAGCCAAGATGAAGGGGGCAGTGAGACCCAGTACTTC	CASSQDEGGSETQYF
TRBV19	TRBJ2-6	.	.	TGTGCCAGTAGAGCCTCTGGGGCCAACGTCCTGACTTTC	CASRASGANVLTF
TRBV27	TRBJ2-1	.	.	TGTGCCAGCAGTTTCTCGGGGGGCGCAATGAATGAGCAGTTCTTC	CASSFSGGAMNEQFF
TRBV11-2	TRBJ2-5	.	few	TGTGCCAGCAGCTTCGGGGGTTCGGTAGGAGAGACCCAGTACTTC	CASSFGGSVGETQYF
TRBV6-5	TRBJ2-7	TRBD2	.	TGTGCCAGCCGACTAGCGGGAGAGGCCTACGAGCAGTACTTC	CASRLAGEAYEQYF
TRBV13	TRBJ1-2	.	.	TGTGCCAGCAGTCGAGAGGGGACGAACTATGGCTACACCTTC	CASSREGTNYGYTF
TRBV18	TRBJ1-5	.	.	TGTGCCAGCTCCCCTTCTGGGAATCAGCCCCAGCATTTT	CASSPSGNQPQHF
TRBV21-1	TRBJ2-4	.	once	TGTGCCAGCAGCAAGACTAGCGGGAGGACTAAAAACATTCAGTACTTC	CASSKTSGRTKNIQYF
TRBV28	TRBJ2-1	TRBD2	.	TGTGCCAGCAGTTTAAGTCTCGGTCGGAGCGGGAGCTCCCTTGAGCAGTTCTTC	CASSLSLGRSGSSLEQFF
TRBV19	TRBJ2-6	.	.	TGTGCCAGCAGTAGGCCGGGGTCTGGGGCCAACGTCCTGACTTTC	CASSRPGSGANVLTF
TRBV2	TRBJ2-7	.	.	TGTGCCAGCATGAAGTCCCAAAACTACGAGCAGTACTTC	CASMKSQNYEQYF
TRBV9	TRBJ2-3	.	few	TGTGCCAGCAGCTTAAATAGTGGCACAGATACGCAGTATTTT	CASSLNSGTDTQYF